This T cell receptor beta chain was sequenced for a study of shared clonotypes between healthy human individuals. Study-wide results and limits: Researchers found naive subsets generally carried larger estimated richness than memory subsets.

Deep was the level used in running the assay. TCRdb keeps only in-frame clones here, not all; method: immunoSEQ multiplex PCR. The sample records roughly 2.6 million clones, around nine tenths being singletons. Trimming left V 0 bases short and J 1 base short, with 8 bases between. CDR3 length: 15 amino acids. CDR1 is SGHRS, CDR2 YFSETQ, per germline. To note about this clone: Its antigen is currently unknown. Within the sample, other DNA sequences also encode this same CDR3.

The clonotype comes from a man younger than 35 in good health. The chain uses TRBV5-1 and TRBJ1-5; no clear D. The sequencing input was naive CD4+ T cells sorted from blood. Sample subset: CD45RA+ positively selected. The CDR3 nucleotides are TGCGCCAGCAGCTTGGAGGGATCGAGCAATCAGCCCCAGCATTTT. Protein product: CASSLEGSSNQPQHF.